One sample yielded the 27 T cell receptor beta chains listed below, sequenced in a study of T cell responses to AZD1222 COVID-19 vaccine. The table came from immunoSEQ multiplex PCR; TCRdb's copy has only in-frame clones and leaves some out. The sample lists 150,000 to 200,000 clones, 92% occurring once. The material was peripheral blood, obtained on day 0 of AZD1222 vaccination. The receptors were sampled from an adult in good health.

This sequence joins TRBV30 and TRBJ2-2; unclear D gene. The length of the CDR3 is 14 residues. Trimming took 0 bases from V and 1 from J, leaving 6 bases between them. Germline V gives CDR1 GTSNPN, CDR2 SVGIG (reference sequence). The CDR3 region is CAWSVARNTGELFF. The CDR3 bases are TGTGCCTGGAGTGTAGCTCGGAACACCGGGGAGCTGTTTTTT.

CDR3 in DNA: TGCGCCAGCAGCTTGCATGGTACCGGGGAGCTGTTTTTT. Its translation: CASSLHGTGELFF. The genes are TRBV5-1 and TRBJ2-2; D is undetermined. CDR1 and CDR2 (germline): SGHRS, YFSETQ. V was pared by 1 base and J by 5 bases, with 6 bases between. The CDR3 runs 13 residues.

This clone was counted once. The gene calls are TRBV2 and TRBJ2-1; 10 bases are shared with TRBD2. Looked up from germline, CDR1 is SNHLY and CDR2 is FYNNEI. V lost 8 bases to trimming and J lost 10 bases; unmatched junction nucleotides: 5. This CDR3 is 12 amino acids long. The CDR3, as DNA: TGTGCCAGCTACCTAGCGGGAGAGGAGCAGTTCTTC. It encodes CASYLAGEEQFF.

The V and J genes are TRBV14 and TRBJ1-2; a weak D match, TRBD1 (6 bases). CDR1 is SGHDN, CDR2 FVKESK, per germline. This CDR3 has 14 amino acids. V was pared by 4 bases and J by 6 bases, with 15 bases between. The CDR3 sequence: CASSRNRAGDGYTF. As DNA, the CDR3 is TGTGCCAGCAGCCGCAACAGGGCTGGGGATGGCTACACCTTC.

For the CDR3, the DNA is TGTGCCAGTAGTATCTGGGGGAAGGGCGATGAGCAGTTCTTC. It codes for CASSIWGKGDEQFF. V usage is TRBV19 and J usage is TRBJ2-1; D may correspond to TRBD1 or TRBD2 (5 bases each). Between the trimmed V and J ends, which lost 3 bases and 8 bases, there was a span of 14 bases. The CDR3 covers 14 residues. Germline V CDR1 and CDR2: LNHDA, SQIVND (reference sequence).

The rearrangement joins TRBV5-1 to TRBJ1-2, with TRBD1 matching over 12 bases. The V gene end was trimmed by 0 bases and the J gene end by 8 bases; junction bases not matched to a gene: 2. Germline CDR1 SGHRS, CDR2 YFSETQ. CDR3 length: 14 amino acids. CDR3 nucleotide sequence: TGCGCCAGCAGCTTGGAGGGGACAGGGGGCGGCTACACCTTC. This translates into CASSLEGTGGGYTF.

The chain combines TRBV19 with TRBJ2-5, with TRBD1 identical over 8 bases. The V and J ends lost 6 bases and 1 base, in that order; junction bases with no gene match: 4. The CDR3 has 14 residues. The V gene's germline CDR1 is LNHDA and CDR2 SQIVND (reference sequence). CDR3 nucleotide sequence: TGTGCCAGTAGCCGCACAGGGGGCCAAGAGACCCAGTACTTC. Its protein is CASSRTGGQETQYF. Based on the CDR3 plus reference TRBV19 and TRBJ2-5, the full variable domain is DGGITQSPKYLFRKEGQNVTLSCEQNLNHDAMYWYRQDPGQGLRLIYYSQIVNDFQKGDIAEGYSVSREKKESFPLTVTSAQKNPTAFYLCASSRTGGQETQYFGPGTRLLVL.

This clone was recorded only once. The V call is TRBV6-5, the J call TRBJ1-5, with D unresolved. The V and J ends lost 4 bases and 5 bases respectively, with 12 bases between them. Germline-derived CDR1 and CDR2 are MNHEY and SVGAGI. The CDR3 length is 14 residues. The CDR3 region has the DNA TGTGCCAGCAGTTCACTCACGGGAGATCAGCCCCAGCATTTT. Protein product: CASSSLTGDQPQHF.

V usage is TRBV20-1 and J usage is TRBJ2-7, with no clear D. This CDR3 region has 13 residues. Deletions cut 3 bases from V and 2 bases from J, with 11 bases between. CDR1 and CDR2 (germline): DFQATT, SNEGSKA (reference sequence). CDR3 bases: TGCAGTGCTAGTAAGGCGGAAACCTACGAGCAGTACTTC. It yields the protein CSASKAETYEQYF.

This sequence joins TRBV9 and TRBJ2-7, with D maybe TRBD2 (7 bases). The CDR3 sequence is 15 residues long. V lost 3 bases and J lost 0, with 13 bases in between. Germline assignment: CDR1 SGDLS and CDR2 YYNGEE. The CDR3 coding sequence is TGTGCCAGCAGCGGTAGGCGGGGGCCCTCCTACGAGCAGTACTTC. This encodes CASSGRRGPSYEQYF.

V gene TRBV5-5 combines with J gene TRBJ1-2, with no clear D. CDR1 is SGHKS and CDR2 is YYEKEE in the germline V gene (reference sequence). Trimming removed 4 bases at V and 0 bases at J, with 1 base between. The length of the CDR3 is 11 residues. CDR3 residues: CASSPNYGYTF. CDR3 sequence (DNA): TGTGCCAGCAGCCCTAACTATGGCTACACCTTC.

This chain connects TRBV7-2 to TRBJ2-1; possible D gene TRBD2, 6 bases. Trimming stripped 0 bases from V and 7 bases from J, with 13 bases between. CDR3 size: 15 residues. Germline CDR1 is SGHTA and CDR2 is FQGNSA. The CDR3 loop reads CASSLAGTLWNEQFF. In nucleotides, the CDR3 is TGTGCCAGCAGCTTAGCCGGGACTCTATGGAATGAGCAGTTCTTC.

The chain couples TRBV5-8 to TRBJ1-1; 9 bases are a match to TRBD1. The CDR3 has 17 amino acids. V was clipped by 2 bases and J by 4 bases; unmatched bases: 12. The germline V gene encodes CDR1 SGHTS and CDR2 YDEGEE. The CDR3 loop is CASSFGLTGGRRTEAFF. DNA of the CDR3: TGTGCCAGCAGCTTCGGGCTAACAGGGGGCCGGCGCACTGAAGCTTTCTTT.

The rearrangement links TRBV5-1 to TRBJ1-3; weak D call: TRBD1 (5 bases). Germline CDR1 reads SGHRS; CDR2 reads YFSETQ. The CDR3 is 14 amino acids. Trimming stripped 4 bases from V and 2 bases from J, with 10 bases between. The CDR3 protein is CASSEGRAGNTIYF. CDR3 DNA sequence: TGCGCCAGCAGCGAGGGGCGGGCTGGAAACACCATATATTTT.

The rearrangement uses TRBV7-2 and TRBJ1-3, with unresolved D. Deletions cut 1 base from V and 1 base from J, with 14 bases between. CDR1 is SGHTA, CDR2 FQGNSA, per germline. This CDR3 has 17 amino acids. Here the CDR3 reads CASSLVAVLGSGNTIYF. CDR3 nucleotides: TGTGCCAGCAGCTTAGTTGCTGTGTTGGGGTCTGGAAACACCATATATTTT.

The DNA for the CDR3 is TGTGCCAGCAGCCAACAATCCTTTCGGTATCATAACTACGAGCAGTACTTC. Translating it yields CASSQQSFRYHNYEQYF. This chain connects TRBV3-1 (or the pseudogene TRBV3-2) to TRBJ2-7; D remains ambiguous. Germline V gives CDR1 LGHDT, CDR2 YNNKEL (reference sequence). The CDR3 totals 17 residues. V was cut by 2 bases and J by 3 bases, with 20 bases left in between.

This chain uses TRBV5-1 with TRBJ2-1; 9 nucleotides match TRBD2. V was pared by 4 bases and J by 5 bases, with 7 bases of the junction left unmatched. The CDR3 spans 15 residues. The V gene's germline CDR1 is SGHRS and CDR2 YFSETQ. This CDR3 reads CASSPRAGGNNEQFF. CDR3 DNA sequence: TGCGCCAGCAGCCCCCGGGCGGGAGGGAACAATGAGCAGTTCTTC.

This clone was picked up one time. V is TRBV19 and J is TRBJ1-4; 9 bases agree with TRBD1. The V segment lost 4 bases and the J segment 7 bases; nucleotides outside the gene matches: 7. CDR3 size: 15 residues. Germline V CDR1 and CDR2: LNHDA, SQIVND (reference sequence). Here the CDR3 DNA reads TGTGCCAGTAGTAGGGACAGGGACTCTGCTGAAAAACTGTTTTTT. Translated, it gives CASSRDRDSAEKLFF.

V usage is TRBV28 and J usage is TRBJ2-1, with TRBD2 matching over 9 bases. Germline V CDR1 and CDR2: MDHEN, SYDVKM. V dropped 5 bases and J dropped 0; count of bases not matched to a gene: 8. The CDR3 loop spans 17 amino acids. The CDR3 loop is CASSAQLTSGSYNEQFF. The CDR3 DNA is TGTGCCAGCAGTGCCCAATTGACTAGCGGCTCCTACAATGAGCAGTTCTTC.

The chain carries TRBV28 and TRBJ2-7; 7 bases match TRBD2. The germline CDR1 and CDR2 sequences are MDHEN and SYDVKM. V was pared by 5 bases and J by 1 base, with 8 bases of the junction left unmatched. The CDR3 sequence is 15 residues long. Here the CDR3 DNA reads TGTGCCAGCAGTGGGAGGGTCCCCGTATCCTACGAGCAGTACTTC. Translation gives CASSGRVPVSYEQYF. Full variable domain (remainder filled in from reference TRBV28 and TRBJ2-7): DVKVTQSSRYLVKRTGEKVFLECVQDMDHENMFWYRQDPGLGLRLIYFSYDVKMKEKGDIPEGYSVSREKKERFSLILESASTNQTSMYLCASSGRVPVSYEQYFGPGTRLTVT.

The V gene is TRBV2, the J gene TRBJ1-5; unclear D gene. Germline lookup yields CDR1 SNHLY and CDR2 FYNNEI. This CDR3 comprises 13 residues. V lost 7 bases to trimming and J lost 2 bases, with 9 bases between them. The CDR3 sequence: CASTNQGNQPQHF. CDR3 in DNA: TGTGCCAGCACGAATCAGGGCAATCAGCCCCAGCATTTT.

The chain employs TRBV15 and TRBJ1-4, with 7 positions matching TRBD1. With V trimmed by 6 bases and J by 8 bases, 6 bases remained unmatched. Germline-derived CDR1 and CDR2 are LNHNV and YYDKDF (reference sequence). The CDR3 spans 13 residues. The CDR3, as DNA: TGTGCCACCAGTCGAAACAGGGGAGAAAAACTGTTTTTT. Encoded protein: CATSRNRGEKLFF.

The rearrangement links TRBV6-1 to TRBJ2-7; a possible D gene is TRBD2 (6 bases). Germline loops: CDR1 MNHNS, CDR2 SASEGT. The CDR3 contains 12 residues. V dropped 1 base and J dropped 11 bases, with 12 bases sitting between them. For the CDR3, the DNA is TGTGCCAGCAGTGAAGTTCGGAGGGGAGAGTACTTC. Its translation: CASSEVRRGEYF.

The CDR3 DNA reads as TGTGCCAGCACATCTTTCGGAAACACCATATATTTT. It yields the protein CASTSFGNTIYF. The chain employs TRBV28 and TRBJ1-3; D remains ambiguous. The CDR3 is 12 amino acids. The V gene lost 7 bases and the J gene lost 4 bases, with 8 bases spanning the gap. Germline V gene data show CDR1 as MDHEN and CDR2 as SYDVKM.

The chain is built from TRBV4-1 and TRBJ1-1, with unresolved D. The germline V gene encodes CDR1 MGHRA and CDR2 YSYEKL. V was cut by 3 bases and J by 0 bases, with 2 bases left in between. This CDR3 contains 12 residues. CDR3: CASSQMNTEAFF. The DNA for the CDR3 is TGCGCCAGCAGCCAGATGAACACTGAAGCTTTCTTT.

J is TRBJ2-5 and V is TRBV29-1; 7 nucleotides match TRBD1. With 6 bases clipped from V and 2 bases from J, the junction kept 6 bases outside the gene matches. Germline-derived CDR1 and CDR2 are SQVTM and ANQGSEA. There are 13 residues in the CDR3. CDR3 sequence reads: CSVTGTEQETQYF. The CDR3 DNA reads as TGCAGCGTGACCGGGACAGAACAAGAGACCCAGTACTTC.

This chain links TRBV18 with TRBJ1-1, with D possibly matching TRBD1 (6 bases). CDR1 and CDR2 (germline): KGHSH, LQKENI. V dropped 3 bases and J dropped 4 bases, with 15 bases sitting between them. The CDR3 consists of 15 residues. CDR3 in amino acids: CASSPRHRVGTEAFF. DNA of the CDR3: TGTGCCAGCTCACCTCGGCACAGGGTGGGCACTGAAGCTTTCTTT.